This T cell receptor beta chain appears in the sequencing data of a study of blood T cell repertoires in COVID-19. Overall study context: Specimens from acute and convalescent COVID-19 originated in the United States, Italy and Spain.

Participants had their cohort set by participant-reported clinical history. Germline V CDR1 and CDR2: SNHLY, FYNNEI. The CDR3 is 14 amino acids. Trimming took off 2 bases at V and 4 bases at J, with 9 bases between the two ends. Here immunoSEQ multiplex PCR was the method, and the copy in TCRdb shows in-frame clones only, minus some. The data contain around 160,000 clones, about four fifths of them singletons. This receptor was obtained from a woman between 55 and 75 years old who had recovered from COVID-19. The specimen sequenced was PBMCs or T cells enriched from blood (not recorded which). The chain recombines TRBV2 with TRBJ2-4, with D tentatively TRBD1 (6 bases). CDR3 in amino acids: CASSEHREKNIQYF. The CDR3 coding sequence is TGTGCCAGCAGTGAACACAGGGAAAAAAACATTCAGTACTTC.